A single T cell receptor beta chain is shown here with its context. As handled by the study authors: From reference gene primer amplification, estimates of nucleated cell counts were derived. TCRdb's copy holds only in-frame clones and misses some; the assay was immunoSEQ multiplex PCR. The DNA gave D and trimming, while V, J and clone size come from that table. Here the sample spans some 500,000 clones, 85% to 90% being singletons. The data were taken from a study of blood T cell repertoires in COVID-19. Seattle enrolled patients during active infection and tracked them longitudinally. This CDR3 region has 14 residues. The germline gives CDR1 SGDLS, CDR2 YYNGEE. Between the trimmed V and J ends, which lost 4 bases and 5 bases, there was a span of 15 bases.

The rearrangement joins TRBV9 to TRBJ1-1; D perhaps matches TRBD1 (5 bases). The sequencing sample was made of peripheral blood. This clonotype was obtained from a woman aged 50 to 60 with COVID-19, enrolled during active disease. The CDR3 reads CASSPPWGGTEAFF. The CDR3 region has the DNA TGTGCCAGCAGCCCACCGTGGGGGGGGACTGAAGCTTTCTTT.